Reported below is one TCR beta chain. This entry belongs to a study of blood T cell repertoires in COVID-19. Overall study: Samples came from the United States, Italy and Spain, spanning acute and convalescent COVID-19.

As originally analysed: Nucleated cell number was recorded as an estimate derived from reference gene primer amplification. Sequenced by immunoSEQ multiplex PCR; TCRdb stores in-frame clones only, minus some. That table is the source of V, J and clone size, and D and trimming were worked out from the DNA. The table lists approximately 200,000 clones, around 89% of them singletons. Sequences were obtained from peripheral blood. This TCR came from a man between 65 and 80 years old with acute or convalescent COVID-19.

Here the CDR3 DNA reads TGTGCCAGCAGCTTGGGCTCCTACTCCTACAATGAGCAGTTCTTC. This encodes CASSLGSYSYNEQFF. The chain combines TRBV5-6 with TRBJ2-1; no clear D gene. V was cut by 0 bases and J by 0 bases, with 7 bases left in between. Germline CDR1 SGHDT, CDR2 YYEEEE. This CDR3 has 15 amino acids.